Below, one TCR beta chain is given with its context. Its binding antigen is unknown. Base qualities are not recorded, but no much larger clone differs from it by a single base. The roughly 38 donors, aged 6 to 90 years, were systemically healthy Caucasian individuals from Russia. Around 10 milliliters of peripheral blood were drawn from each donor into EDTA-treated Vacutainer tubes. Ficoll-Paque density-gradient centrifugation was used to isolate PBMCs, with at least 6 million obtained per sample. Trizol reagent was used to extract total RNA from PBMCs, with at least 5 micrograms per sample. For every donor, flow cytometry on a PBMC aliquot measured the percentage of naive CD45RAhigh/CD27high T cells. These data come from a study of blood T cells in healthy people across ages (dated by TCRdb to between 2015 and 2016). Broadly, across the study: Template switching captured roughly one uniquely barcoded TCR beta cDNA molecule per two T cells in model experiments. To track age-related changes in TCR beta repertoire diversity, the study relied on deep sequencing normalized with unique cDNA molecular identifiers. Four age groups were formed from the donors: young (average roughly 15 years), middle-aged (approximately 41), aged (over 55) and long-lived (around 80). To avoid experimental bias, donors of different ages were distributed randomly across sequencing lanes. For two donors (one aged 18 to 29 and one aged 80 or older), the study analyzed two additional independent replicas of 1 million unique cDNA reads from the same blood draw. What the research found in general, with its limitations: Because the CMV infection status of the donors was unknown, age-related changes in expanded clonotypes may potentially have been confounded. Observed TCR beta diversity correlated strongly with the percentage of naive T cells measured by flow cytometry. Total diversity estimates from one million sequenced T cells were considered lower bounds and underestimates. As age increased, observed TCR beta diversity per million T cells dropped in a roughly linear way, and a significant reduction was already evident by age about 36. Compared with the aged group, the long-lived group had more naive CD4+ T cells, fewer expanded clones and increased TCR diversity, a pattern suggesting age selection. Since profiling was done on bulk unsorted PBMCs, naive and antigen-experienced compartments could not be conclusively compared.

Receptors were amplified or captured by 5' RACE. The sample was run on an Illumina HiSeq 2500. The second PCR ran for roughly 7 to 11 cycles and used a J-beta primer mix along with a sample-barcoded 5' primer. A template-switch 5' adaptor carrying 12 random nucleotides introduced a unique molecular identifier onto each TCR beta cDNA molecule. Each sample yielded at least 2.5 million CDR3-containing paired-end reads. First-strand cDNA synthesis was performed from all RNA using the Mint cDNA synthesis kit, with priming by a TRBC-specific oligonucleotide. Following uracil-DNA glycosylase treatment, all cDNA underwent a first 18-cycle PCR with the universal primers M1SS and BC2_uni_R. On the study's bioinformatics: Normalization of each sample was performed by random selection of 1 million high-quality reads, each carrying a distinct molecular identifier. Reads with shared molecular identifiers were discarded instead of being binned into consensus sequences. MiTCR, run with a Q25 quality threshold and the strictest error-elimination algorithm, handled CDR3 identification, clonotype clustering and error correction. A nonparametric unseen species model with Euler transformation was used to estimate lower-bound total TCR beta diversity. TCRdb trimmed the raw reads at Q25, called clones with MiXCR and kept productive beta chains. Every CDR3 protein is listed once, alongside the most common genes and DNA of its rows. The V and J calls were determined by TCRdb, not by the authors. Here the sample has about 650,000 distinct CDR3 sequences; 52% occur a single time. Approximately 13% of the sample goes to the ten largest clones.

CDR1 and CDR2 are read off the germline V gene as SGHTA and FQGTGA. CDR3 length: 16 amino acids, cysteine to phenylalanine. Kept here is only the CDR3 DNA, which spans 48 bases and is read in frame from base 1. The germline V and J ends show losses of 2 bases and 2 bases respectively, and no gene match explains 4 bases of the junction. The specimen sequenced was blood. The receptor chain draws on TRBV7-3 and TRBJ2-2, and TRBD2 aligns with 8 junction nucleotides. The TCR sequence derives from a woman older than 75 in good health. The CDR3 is CASSLRAGVNTGELFF. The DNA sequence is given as TGTGCCAGCAGCTTACGAGCGGGGGTCAACACCGGGGAGCTGTTTTTT.